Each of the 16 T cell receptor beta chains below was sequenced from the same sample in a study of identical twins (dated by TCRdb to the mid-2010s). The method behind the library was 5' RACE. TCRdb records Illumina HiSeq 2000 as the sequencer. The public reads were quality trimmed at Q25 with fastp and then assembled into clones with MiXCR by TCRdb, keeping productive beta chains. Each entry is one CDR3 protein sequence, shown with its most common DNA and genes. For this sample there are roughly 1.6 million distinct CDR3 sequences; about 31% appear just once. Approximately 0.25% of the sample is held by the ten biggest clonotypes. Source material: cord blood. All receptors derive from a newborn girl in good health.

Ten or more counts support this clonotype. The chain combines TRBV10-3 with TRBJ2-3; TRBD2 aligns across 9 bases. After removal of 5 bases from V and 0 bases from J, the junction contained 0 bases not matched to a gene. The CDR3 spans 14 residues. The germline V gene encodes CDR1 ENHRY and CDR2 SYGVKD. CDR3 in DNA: TGTGCCATCAGTAGCGGGGGGAGCACAGATACGCAGTATTTT. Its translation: CAISSGGSTDTQYF.

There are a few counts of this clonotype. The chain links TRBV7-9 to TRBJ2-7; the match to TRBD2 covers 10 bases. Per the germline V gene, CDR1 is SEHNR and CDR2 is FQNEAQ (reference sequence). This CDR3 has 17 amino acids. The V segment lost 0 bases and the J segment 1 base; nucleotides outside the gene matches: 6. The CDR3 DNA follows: TGTGCCAGCAGCTTAGCGGGCCCTAGCGGGGGATCCTACGAGCAGTACTTC. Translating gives CASSLAGPSGGSYEQYF.

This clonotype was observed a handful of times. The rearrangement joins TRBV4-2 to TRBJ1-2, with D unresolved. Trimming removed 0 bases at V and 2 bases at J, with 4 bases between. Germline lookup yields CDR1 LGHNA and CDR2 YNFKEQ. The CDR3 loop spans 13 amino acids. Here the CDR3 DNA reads TGTGCCAGCAGCCAAGATCACAACTATGGCTACACCTTC. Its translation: CASSQDHNYGYTF.

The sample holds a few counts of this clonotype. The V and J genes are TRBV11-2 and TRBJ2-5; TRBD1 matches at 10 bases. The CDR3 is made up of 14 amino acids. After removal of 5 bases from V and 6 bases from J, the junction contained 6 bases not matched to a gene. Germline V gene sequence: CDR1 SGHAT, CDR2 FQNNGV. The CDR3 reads CASSHRQGAKTQYF. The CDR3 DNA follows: TGTGCCAGCAGCCATAGACAGGGGGCAAAGACCCAGTACTTC.

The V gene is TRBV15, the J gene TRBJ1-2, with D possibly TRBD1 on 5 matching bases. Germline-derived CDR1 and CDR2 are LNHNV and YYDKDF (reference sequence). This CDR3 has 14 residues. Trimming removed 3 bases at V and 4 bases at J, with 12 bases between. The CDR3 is CATSRSRDSYGYTF. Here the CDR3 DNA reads TGTGCCACCAGCAGGTCCCGGGACTCCTATGGCTACACCTTC.

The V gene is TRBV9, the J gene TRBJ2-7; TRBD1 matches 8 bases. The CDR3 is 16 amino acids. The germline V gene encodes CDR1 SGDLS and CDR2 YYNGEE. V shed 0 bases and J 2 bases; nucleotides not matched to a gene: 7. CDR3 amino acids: CASSVDPPQGAYEQYF. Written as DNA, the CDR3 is TGTGCCAGCAGCGTAGACCCTCCACAGGGGGCCTACGAGCAGTACTTC.

The CDR3 DNA sequence: TGTGCCGGCTCGGGACTTAGGGAGCAGTTCTTC. Translated, it gives CAGSGLREQFF. This chain links TRBV2 with TRBJ2-1; perhaps TRBD2 as D (6 bases). The CDR3 totals 11 residues. The germline V gene encodes CDR1 SNHLY and CDR2 FYNNEI. Trimming stripped 11 bases from V and 10 bases from J, with 15 bases between.

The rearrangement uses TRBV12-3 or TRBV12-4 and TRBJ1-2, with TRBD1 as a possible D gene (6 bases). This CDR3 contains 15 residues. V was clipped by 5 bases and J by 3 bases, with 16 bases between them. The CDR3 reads CASSTPQGGYYGYTF. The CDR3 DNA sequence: TGTGCCAGCAGTACACCACAAGGGGGGTACTATGGCTACACCTTC.

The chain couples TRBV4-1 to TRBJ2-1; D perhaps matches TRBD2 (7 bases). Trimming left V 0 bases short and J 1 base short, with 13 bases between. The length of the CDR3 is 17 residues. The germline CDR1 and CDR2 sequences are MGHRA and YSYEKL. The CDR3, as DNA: TGCGCCAGCAGCCAAGATACCGAGGGGGGGTCCTACAATGAGCAGTTCTTC. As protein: CASSQDTEGGSYNEQFF.

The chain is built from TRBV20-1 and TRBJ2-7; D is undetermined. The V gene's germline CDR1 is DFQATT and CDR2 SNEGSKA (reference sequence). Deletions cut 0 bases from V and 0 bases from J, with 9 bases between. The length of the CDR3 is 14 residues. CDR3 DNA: TGCAGTGCTAGAGATAATCACCTCTCCTACGAGCAGTACTTC. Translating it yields CSARDNHLSYEQYF.

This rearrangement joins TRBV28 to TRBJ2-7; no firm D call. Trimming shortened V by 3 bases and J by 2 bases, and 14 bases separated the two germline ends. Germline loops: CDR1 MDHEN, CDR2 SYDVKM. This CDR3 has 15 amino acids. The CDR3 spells CASSFSSGPPYEQYF. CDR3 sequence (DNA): TGTGCCAGCAGTTTTTCTTCCGGACCCCCCTACGAGCAGTACTTC.

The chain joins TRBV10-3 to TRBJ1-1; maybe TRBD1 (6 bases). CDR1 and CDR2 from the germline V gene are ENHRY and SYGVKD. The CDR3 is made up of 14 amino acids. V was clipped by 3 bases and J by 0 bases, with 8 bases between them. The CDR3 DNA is TGTGCCATCAGTGACGGGGACATGAACACTGAAGCTTTCTTT. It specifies CAISDGDMNTEAFF.

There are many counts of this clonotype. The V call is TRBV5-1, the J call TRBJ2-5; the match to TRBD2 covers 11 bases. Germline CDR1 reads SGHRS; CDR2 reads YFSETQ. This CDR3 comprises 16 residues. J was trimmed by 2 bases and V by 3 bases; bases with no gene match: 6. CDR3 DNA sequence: TGCGCCAGCAGCTATGCCGGGACTAGCGGTCAAGAGACCCAGTACTTC. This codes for CASSYAGTSGQETQYF.

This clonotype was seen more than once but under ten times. CDR3 residues: CASSLPGRYNEQFF. The CDR3 nucleotides are TGTGCCAGCAGCTTACCAGGGCGGTACAATGAGCAGTTCTTC. This rearrangement joins TRBV7-9 to TRBJ2-1; D perhaps matches TRBD1 (5 bases). The CDR3 loop spans 14 amino acids. Per the germline V gene, CDR1 is SEHNR and CDR2 is FQNEAQ (reference sequence). V gave up 2 bases and J gave up 4 bases, with 9 bases separating them.

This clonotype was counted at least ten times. DNA of the CDR3: TGTGCCAGCAGCTCAACAGGGGATCAGCCCCAGCATTTT. Translation gives CASSSTGDQPQHF. The rearrangement links TRBV7-9 to TRBJ1-5, with 7 bases fitting TRBD1. The V gene's germline CDR1 is SEHNR and CDR2 FQNEAQ (reference sequence). Germline trimming cut 4 bases from V and 5 bases from J; bases unmatched to any gene: 2. CDR3 length: 13 amino acids.

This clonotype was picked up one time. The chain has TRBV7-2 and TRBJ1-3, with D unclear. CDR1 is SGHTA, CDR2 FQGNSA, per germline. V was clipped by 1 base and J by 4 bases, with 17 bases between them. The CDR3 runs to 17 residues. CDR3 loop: CASSLDSFGRFGNTIYF. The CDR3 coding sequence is TGTGCCAGCAGCTTAGATTCTTTCGGCAGGTTCGGAAACACCATATATTTT.